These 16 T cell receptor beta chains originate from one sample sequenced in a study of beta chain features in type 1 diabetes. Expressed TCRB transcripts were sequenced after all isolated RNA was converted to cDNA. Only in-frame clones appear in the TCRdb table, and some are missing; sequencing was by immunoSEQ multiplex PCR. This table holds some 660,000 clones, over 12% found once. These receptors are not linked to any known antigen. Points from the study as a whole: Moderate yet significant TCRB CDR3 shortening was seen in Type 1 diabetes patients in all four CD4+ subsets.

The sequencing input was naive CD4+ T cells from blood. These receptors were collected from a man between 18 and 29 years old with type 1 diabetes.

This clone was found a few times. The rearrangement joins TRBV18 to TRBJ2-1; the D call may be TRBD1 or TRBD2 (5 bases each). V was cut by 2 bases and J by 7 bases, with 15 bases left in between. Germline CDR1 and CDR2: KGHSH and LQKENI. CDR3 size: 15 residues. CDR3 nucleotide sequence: TGTGCCAGCTCACCAAGCGGACACGCTCGGAATGAGCAGTTCTTC. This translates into CASSPSGHARNEQFF.

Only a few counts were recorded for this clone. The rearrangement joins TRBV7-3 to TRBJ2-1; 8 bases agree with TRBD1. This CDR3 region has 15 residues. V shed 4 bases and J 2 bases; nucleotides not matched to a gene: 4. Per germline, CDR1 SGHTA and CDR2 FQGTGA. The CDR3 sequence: CASSSKQGAYNEQFF. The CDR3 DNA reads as TGTGCCAGCAGCTCCAAACAGGGGGCCTACAATGAGCAGTTCTTC.

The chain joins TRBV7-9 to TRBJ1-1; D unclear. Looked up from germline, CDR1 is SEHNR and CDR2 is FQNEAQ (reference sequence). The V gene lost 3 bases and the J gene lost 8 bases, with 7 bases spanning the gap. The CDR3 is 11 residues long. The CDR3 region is CASSFEGEAFF. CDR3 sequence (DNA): TGTGCCAGCAGCTTTGAGGGAGAAGCTTTCTTT.

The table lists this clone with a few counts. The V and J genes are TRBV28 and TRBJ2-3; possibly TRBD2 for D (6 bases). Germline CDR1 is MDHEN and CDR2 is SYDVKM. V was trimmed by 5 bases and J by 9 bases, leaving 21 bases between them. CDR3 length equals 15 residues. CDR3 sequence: CASSPPRIARGTQYF. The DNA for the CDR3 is TGTGCCAGCAGTCCCCCACGGATAGCACGGGGGACGCAGTATTTT.

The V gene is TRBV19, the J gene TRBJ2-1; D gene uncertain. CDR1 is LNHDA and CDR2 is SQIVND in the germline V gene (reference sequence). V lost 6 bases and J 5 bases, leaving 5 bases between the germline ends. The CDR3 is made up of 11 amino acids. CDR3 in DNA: TGTGCCAGTAGGAAAAACAATGAGCAGTTCTTC. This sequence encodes CASRKNNEQFF.

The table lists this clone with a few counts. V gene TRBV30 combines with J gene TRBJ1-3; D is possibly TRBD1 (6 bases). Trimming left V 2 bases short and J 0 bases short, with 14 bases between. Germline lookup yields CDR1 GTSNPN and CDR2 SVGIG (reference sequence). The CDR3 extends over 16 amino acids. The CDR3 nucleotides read TGTGCCTGGAGTCCATGGACAGAGAGCTCTGGAAACACCATATATTTT. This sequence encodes CAWSPWTESSGNTIYF. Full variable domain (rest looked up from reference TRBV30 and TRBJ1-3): SQTIHQWPATLVQPVGSPLSLECTVEGTSNPNLYWYRQAAGRGLQLLFYSVGIGQISSEVPQNLSASRPQDRQFILSSKKLLLSDSGFYLCAWSPWTESSGNTIYFGEGSWLTVV.

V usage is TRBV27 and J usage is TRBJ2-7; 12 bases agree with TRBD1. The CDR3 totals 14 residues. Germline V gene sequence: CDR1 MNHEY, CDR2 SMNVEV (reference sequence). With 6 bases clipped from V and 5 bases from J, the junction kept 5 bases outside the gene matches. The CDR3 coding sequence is TGTGCCAGCAGCCTGGGACAGGGGGCTGACGAGCAGTACTTC. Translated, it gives CASSLGQGADEQYF.

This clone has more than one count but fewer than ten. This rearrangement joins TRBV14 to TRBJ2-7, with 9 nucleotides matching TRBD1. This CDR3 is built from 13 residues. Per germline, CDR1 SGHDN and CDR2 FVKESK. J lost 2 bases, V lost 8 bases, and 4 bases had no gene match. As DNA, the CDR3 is TGTGCCAGCGGTCGGGACAGGGCCTACGAGCAGTACTTC. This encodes CASGRDRAYEQYF.

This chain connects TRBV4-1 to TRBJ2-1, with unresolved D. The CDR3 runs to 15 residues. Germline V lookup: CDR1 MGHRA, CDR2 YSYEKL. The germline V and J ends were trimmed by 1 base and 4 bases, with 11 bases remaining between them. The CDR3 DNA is TGCGCCAGCAGCCAAGGATTAGGATTATACAATGAGCAGTTCTTC. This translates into CASSQGLGLYNEQFF.

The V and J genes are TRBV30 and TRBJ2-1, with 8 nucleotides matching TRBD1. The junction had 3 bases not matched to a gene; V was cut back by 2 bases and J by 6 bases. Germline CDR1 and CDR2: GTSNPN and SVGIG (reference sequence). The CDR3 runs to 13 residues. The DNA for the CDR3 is TGTGCCTGGAGTCGTACAGGGGGCAATGAGCAGTTCTTC. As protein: CAWSRTGGNEQFF.

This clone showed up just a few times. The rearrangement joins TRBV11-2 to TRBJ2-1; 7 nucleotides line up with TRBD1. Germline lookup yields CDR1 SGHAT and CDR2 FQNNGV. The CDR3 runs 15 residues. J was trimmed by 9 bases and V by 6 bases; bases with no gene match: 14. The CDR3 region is CASSQVQGTFSEQFF. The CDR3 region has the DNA TGTGCCAGCAGTCAGGTACAGGGGACATTCAGTGAGCAGTTCTTC.

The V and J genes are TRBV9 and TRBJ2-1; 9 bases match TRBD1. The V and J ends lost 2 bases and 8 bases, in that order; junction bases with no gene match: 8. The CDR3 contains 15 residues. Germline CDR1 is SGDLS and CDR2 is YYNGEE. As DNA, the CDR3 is TGTGCCAGCAGCGTTTCCGGGACAGGGTTTTATGAGCAGTTCTTC. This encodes CASSVSGTGFYEQFF. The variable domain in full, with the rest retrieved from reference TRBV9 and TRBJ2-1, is DSGVTQTPKHLITATGQRVTLRCSPRSGDLSVYWYQQSLDQGLQFLIQYYNGEERAKGNILERFSAQQFPDLHSELNLSSLELGDSALYFCASSVSGTGFYEQFFGPGTRLTVL.

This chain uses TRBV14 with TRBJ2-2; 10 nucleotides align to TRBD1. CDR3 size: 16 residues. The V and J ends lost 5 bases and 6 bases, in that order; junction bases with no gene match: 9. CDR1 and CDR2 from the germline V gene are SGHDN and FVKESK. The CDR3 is CASSFIPGQGPGELFF. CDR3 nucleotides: TGTGCCAGCAGCTTTATTCCGGGACAGGGGCCCGGGGAGCTGTTTTTT. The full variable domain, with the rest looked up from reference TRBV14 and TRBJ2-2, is EAGVTQFPSHSVIEKGQTVTLRCDPISGHDNLYWYRRVMGKEIKFLLHFVKESKQDESGMPNNRFLAERTGGTYSTLKVQPAELEDSGVYFCASSFIPGQGPGELFFGEGSRLTVL.

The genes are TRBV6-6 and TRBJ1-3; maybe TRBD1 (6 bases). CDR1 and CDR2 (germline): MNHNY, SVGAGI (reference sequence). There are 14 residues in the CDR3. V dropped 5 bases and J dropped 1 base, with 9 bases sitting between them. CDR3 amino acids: CASSLQGSGNTIYF. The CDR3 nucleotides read TGTGCCAGCAGTCTACAGGGATCTGGAAACACCATATATTTT.

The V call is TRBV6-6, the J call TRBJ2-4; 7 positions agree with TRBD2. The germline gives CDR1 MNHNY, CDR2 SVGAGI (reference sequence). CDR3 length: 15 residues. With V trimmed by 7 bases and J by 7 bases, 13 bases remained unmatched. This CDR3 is CASMIAGAGSNIQYF. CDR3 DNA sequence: TGTGCCAGCATGATAGCGGGCGCGGGGAGTAACATTCAGTACTTC.

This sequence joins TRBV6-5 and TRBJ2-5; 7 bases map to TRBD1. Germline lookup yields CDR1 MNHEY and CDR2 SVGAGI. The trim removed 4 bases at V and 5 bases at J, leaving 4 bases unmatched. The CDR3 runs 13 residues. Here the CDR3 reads CASSSIRGETQYF. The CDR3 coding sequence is TGTGCCAGCAGTTCTATCAGGGGGGAGACCCAGTACTTC.